The present TCR beta chain was sequenced within a study of blood T cell repertoires in COVID-19. Repertoires were generated with immunoSEQ multiplex PCR, while TCRdb's copy carries only in-frame clones and drops some. The data hold over 150,000 clones, with approximately 88% observed a single time. Two negative PCRs, clearance, or symptom resolution were required of recovered Cohort 3 donors. Trimming took 2 bases from V and 5 from J, leaving 19 bases between them. The CDR3 runs 16 residues. Germline assignment: CDR1 SGDLS and CDR2 YYNGEE. The sequenced sample was PBMCs or T cells enriched from blood (not recorded which). V and J are TRBV9 and TRBJ1-2; a weak D match, TRBD1 (5 bases). This receptor was taken from a woman aged 18-29 years who had recovered from COVID-19. CDR3 amino acids: CASSVFPEGQVYGYTF. DNA of the CDR3: TGTGCCAGCAGCGTTTTCCCGGAGGGGCAGGTTTATGGCTACACCTTC.